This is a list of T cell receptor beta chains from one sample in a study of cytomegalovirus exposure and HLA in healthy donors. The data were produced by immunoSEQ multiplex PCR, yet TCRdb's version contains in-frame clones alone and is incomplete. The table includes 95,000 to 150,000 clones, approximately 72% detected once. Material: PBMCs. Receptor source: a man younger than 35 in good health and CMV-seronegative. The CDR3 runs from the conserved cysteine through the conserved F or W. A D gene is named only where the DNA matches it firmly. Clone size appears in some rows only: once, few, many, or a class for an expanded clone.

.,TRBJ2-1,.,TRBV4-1,CASSQESNGRNEQFF,TGCGCCAGCAGCCAAGAATCGAACGGCAGGAATGAGCAGTTCTTC
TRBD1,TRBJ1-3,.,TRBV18,CASSPEGAGNTIYF,TGTGCCAGCTCACCAGAGGGGGCCGGAAACACCATATATTTT
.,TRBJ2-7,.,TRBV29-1,CSVEVKGIGGEQYF,TGCAGCGTTGAAGTGAAAGGCATCGGGGGCGAGCAGTACTTC
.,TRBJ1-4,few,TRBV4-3,CASSQDHQSDSTTNEKLFF,TGCGCCAGCAGCCAAGATCACCAGAGCGATTCTACAACTAATGAAAAACTGTTTTTT
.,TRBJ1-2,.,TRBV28,CASSSVAGFGYTF,TGTGCCAGCAGCTCCGTGGCAGGGTTTGGCTACACCTTC
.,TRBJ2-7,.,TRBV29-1,CSVEGRGYEQYF,TGCAGCGTTGAAGGGAGGGGCTACGAGCAGTACTTC
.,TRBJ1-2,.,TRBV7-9,CASSLLPPPSYTF,TGTGCCAGCAGCCTACTCCCCCCGCCGAGCTACACCTTC
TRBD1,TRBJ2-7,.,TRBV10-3,CAISESSGQGYEQYF,TGTGCCATCAGTGAGTCCTCCGGACAGGGGTACGAGCAGTACTTC
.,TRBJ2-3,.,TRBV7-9,CASASSGTDTQYF,TGTGCCAGCGCGTCATCAGGGACAGATACGCAGTATTTT
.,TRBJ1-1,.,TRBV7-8,CASSPPAGWNTEAFF,TGTGCCAGCAGCCCCCCGGCAGGGTGGAACACTGAAGCTTTCTTT
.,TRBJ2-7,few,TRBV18,CASSRGSSSYEQYF,TGTGCCAGCTCAAGAGGAAGTAGCTCCTACGAGCAGTACTTC
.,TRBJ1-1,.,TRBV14,CASSQDRGYSTEAFF,TGTGCCAGCAGCCAAGATAGGGGGTACTCTACTGAAGCTTTCTTT
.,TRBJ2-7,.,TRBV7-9,CASSPNRASVYEQYF,TGTGCCAGCAGCCCAAACAGAGCTTCCGTCTACGAGCAGTACTTC
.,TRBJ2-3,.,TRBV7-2,CASRSKTTDTQYF,TGTGCCAGCAGATCTAAAACGACAGATACGCAGTATTTT
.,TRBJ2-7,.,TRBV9,CASSVGGRSSYEQYF,TGTGCCAGCAGCGTAGGGGGGCGCAGCTCCTACGAGCAGTACTTC
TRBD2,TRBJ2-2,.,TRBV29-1,CSVGWASGTGELFF,TGCAGCGTTGGTTGGGCTAGCGGGACCGGGGAGCTGTTTTTT
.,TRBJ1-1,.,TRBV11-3,CASSLVQGCAEAFF,TGTGCCAGCAGCTTAGTCCAGGGGTGCGCTGAAGCTTTCTTT
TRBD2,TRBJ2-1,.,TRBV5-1,CASSLGSGRGNEQFF,TGCGCCAGCAGCTTGGGTAGCGGGAGAGGGAATGAGCAGTTCTTC
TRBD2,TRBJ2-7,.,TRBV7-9,CASSQTLAARYEQYF,TGTGCCAGCAGCCAAACCCTAGCGGCGCGCTACGAGCAGTACTTC
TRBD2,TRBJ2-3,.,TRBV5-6,CASSLGRGATTDTQYF,TGTGCCAGCAGCTTGGGGCGGGGGGCTACCACAGATACGCAGTATTTT
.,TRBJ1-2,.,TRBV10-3,CAINGGPYGYTF,TGTGCCATCAACGGGGGGCCCTATGGCTACACCTTC
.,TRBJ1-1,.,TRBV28,CASSKFRLNTEAFF,TGTGCCAGCAGTAAGTTTCGGTTGAACACTGAAGCTTTCTTT
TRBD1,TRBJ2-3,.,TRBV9,CASSVRTGPEFRQYF,TGTGCCAGCAGCGTACGGACAGGCCCGGAATTTAGGCAGTATTTT
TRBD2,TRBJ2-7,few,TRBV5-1,CASGPGRGLAGVVPSYEQYF,TGCGCCAGCGGCCCGGGTCGGGGACTAGCGGGAGTGGTCCCATCCTACGAGCAGTACTTC
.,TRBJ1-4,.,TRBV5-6,CASSLRGLEEKLFF,TGTGCCAGCAGCTTGCGAGGGCTAGAGGAAAAACTGTTTTTT
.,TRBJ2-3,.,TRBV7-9,CASSLDSSTDTQYF,TGTGCCAGCAGCTTGGACAGCAGCACAGATACGCAGTATTTT
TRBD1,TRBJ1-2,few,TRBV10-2,CASSVAGGFDGYTF,TGCGCCAGCAGTGTTGCAGGGGGCTTCGATGGCTACACCTTC
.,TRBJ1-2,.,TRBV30,CAASFRDSSWGGYTF,TGTGCCGCCTCTTTCCGGGACTCTTCCTGGGGGGGCTACACCTTC
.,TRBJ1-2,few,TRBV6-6,CALSSPEGYTF,TGTGCCCTTTCTAGTCCCGAGGGCTACACCTTC
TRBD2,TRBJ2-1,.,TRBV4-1,CASSQNLAGGLWNEQFF,TGCGCCAGCAGCCAAAACCTAGCGGGGGGGCTCTGGAATGAGCAGTTCTTC
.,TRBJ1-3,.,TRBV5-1,CASSLTESGNTIYF,TGCGCCAGCAGCTTGACTGAATCTGGAAACACCATATATTTT
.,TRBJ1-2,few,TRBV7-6,CAILRGGSDYGYTF,TGTGCCATCCTAAGGGGGGGGTCGGACTATGGCTACACCTTC
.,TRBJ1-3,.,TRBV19,CASSIGGNTIYF,TGTGCCAGTAGTATCGGGGGAAACACCATATATTTT
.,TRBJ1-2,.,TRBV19,CASSIEWRTDGYTF,TGTGCCAGTAGTATAGAATGGCGGACAGATGGCTACACCTTC
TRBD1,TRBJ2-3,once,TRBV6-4,CAVTRGPSPGRF,TGTGCCGTGACCAGGGGGCCAAGCCCCGGTCGTTTT
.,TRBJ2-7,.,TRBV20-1,CSASFTYEQYF,TGCAGTGCTAGTTTCACCTACGAGCAGTACTTC
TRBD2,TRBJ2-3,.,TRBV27,CASSLTLGLAASTDTQYF,TGTGCCAGCAGTTTAACCCTTGGTCTAGCGGCGAGCACAGATACGCAGTATTTT
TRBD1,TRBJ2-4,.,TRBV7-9,CASSLGQGADIQYF,TGTGCCAGCAGCTTAGGACAGGGGGCTGACATTCAGTACTTC
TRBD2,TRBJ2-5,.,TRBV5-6,CASSLETSGFQETQYF,TGTGCCAGCAGCTTGGAGACTAGCGGCTTCCAAGAGACCCAGTACTTC
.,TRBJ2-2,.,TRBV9,CASSVGQSAGELFF,TGTGCCAGCAGCGTGGGGCAGTCAGCCGGGGAGCTGTTTTTT
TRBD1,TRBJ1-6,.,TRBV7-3,CASRITGTAGSPLHF,TGTGCCAGCAGGATAACCGGGACAGCTGGTTCACCCCTCCACTTT
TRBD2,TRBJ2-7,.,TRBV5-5,CASSNMGLAGGQYF,TGTGCCAGCAGCAATATGGGACTAGCGGGGGGGCAGTACTTC
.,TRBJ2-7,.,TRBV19,CASSDRSPIGEQYF,TGTGCCAGTAGCGACAGGTCCCCGATTGGCGAGCAGTACTTC
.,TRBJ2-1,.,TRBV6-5,CASTMRQPFNEQFF,TGTGCCAGCACCATGAGGCAGCCCTTCAATGAGCAGTTCTTC
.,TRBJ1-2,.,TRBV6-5,CASSYSDEAGYGYTF,TGTGCCAGCAGTTACTCGGACGAAGCGGGGTATGGCTACACCTTC
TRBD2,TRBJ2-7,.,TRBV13,CASSSRLAGGPYEQYF,TGTGCCAGCAGCTCCCGACTAGCGGGGGGTCCCTACGAGCAGTACTTC
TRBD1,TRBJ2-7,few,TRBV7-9,CASSRSGQSSYEQYF,TGTGCCAGCAGTAGATCGGGACAGAGCTCCTACGAGCAGTACTTC
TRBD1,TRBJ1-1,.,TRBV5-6,CASTLPGQGNTEAFF,TGTGCCAGCACCCTACCGGGACAGGGTAACACTGAAGCTTTCTTT